The TCR beta chain under discussion was sequenced for a study of identifying expanded T cells in peripheral blood. Study-level results: Variance in clone template counts between approximately two-week samples significantly increased with total template count across all healthy donors.

The germline gives CDR1 SGHAT, CDR2 FQDESV (reference sequence). Trimming removed 5 bases from V and 5 bases from J; junction bases left unmatched: 4. The CDR3 totals 14 residues. The method was immunoSEQ multiplex PCR; TCRdb's version includes in-frame clones alone and lacks a portion of them. Of around 82,000 clones in the sample, 80% to 85% were seen once. With respect to this clone: Its antigen is not known.

This sequence was found in a person aged 18 to 75 in good health. The material sequenced was blood. V usage is TRBV11-1 and J usage is TRBJ2-2; TRBD1 matches 8 bases. The CDR3 region has the DNA TGTGCCAGCAGCCTACAGGGGGGAACCGGGGAGCTGTTTTTT. Translating it yields CASSLQGGTGELFF.